The clone carrying this T cell receptor beta chain was detected a few times. The antigen is not known. This sample is drawn from a study of identical twins. Study observations and caveats: Compared with unrelated sharing, twin-shared out-of-frame alpha sequences had more low-probability sequences.

Template switching created a universal primer site, and the cDNA included unique molecular identifiers. TCRdb fed the 5' RACE reads into MiXCR, producing one record per CDR3 protein. The data contain over 550,000 distinct CDR3 sequences, about 7% of them singletons. This CDR3 is 15 amino acids long. Germline loops: CDR1 MNHNS, CDR2 SASEGT. J gave up 4 bases and V 6 bases, and 7 bases lay outside the gene matches. The same data also went into a second study, on yellow fever vaccine responses in identical twins.

This TCR was sampled from a woman under 30 in good health. The genes are TRBV6-1 and TRBJ1-3; 9 nucleotides align to TRBD1. Input material: PBMCs. In nucleotides, the CDR3 is TGTGCCAGCAGGGAACAGGGGGCAACGGGAAACACCATATATTTT. It codes for CASREQGATGNTIYF.